This TCR beta chain was sequenced for a study of blood T cell repertoires in COVID-19. Study information: Acute-phase and convalescent COVID-19 samples originated in the United States, Italy and Spain.

V gave up 0 bases and J gave up 4 bases; unmatched junction bases: 14. The CDR3 contains 18 residues. Germline CDR1 is SGHNT and CDR2 is YENEEA. Clones were read by immunoSEQ multiplex PCR, and TCRdb kept only the in-frame ones, dropping some. The sample has over 130,000 clones; about 82% are singletons. This TCR derives from a man between 50 and 59 years old with acute or convalescent COVID-19. Sequenced material: peripheral blood. The chain joins TRBV11-3 to TRBJ2-7, with 8 bases identical to TRBD1. For the CDR3, the DNA is TGTGCCAGCAGCTTAGAATCACTACCGGGACAGGCCCTATACGAGCAGTACTTC. It translates to CASSLESLPGQALYEQYF.